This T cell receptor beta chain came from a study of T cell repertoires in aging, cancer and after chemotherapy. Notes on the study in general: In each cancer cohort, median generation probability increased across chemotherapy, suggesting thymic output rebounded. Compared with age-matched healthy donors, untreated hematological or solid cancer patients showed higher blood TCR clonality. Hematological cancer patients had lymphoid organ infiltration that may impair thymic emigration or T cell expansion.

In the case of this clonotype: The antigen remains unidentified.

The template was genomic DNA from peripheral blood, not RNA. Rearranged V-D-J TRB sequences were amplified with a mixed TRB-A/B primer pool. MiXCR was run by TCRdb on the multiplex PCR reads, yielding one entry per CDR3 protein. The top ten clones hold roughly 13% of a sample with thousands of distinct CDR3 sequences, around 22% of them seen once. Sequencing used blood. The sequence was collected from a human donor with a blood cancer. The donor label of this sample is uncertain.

CDR3 nucleotide sequence: TGTGCCAGCAGTGTCCTCGGGGAGGGGAATCAGCCCCAGCATTTT. Encoded protein: CASSVLGEGNQPQHF. This chain connects TRBV6-1 to TRBJ1-5; a weak D match, TRBD1 (5 bases). The CDR3 runs to 15 residues. The V gene's germline CDR1 is MNHNS and CDR2 SASEGT. Trimming removed 4 bases at V and 4 bases at J, with 14 bases between.